A selection of T cell receptor beta chains follows, all from one sample in a study of blood T cells in healthy people across ages. TCRdb passed the 5' RACE reads through MiXCR, listing each CDR3 protein once. The sample comprises roughly 410,000 distinct CDR3 sequences, over 45% of which are singletons, and approximately 51% rests with the top ten. The material sequenced was blood. The receptor source for this set is a man in his 60s in good health. The CDR3 runs from the conserved cysteine through the conserved F or W. Fields, in order: clone size, D gene, J gene, V gene, CDR3 protein, CDR3 DNA. A D gene is named only where the DNA matches it firmly. Clone size is not always given. Where it is, it says once, few, many or a class for expanded clones.

clone size: few; D gene: TRBD2; J gene: TRBJ2-5; V gene: TRBV12-3/TRBV12-4; CDR3 protein: CASRPRRTSGDQYF; CDR3 DNA: TGTGCCAGCAGACCCCGTCGGACTAGCGGAGACCAGTACTTC
clone size: .; D gene: .; J gene: TRBJ2-7; V gene: TRBV6-2/TRBV6-3; CDR3 protein: CAGSDVYEQYF; CDR3 DNA: TGTGCCGGCAGCGACGTCTACGAGCAGTACTTC
clone size: .; D gene: TRBD1; J gene: TRBJ2-4; V gene: TRBV5-6; CDR3 protein: CASSFIGTGKNIQYF; CDR3 DNA: TGTGCCAGCAGCTTCATAGGGACAGGCAAAAACATTCAGTACTTC
clone size: .; D gene: .; J gene: TRBJ2-4; V gene: TRBV5-7; CDR3 protein: CASSPSGGGPSKNIQYF; CDR3 DNA: TGTGCCAGCAGCCCCTCCGGAGGGGGCCCTTCCAAAAACATTCAGTACTTC
clone size: .; D gene: .; J gene: TRBJ1-2; V gene: TRBV30; CDR3 protein: CAWIRRANYGYTF; CDR3 DNA: TGTGCCTGGATCCGGCGAGCTAACTATGGCTACACCTTC
clone size: .; D gene: TRBD2; J gene: TRBJ2-7; V gene: TRBV28; CDR3 protein: CASSLAGAPYEQYF; CDR3 DNA: TGTGCCAGTTCATTAGCGGGGGCCCCGTACGAGCAGTACTTC
clone size: once; D gene: TRBD1; J gene: TRBJ1-2; V gene: TRBV6-1; CDR3 protein: CASSPGQGSYGYTF; CDR3 DNA: TGTGCCAGCAGCCCGGGACAGGGGTCCTATGGCTACACCTTC
clone size: .; D gene: TRBD2; J gene: TRBJ2-7; V gene: TRBV4-3; CDR3 protein: CASSQDEGGRAHEQYF; CDR3 DNA: TGCGCCAGCAGCCAAGATGAAGGCGGGAGGGCCCACGAGCAGTACTTC
clone size: .; D gene: .; J gene: TRBJ2-7; V gene: TRBV29-1; CDR3 protein: CSVEDVLNSYEQYF; CDR3 DNA: TGCAGCGTTGAAGATGTCCTGAACTCCTACGAGCAGTACTTC
clone size: few; D gene: TRBD2; J gene: TRBJ2-1; V gene: TRBV7-2; CDR3 protein: CASSLALAATEQFF; CDR3 DNA: TGTGCCAGCAGCTTAGCCCTAGCGGCCACTGAGCAGTTCTTC